A selection of T cell receptor beta chains follows, all from one sample in a study of cytomegalovirus exposure and HLA in healthy donors. The protocol was immunoSEQ multiplex PCR, while the TCRdb copy is restricted to in-frame clones and leaves out a portion. The sample consists of 42,000 or so clones, about 47% of them appearing once. Input material: PBMCs. These receptors originate from a human donor in good health. Both conserved end residues are part of each CDR3. A D gene is named only where the DNA matches it firmly. Clone sizes are given selectively: once, few, many, or a class where the clone is expanded.

clone_size	d_call	v_call	j_call	cdr3_nt	cdr3_aa
-	TRBD2	TRBV2	TRBJ2-3	TGTGCCAGCAGGAAACTAGCGGGGGAACCTACAGATACGCAGTATTTT	CASRKLAGEPTDTQYF
-	TRBD1	TRBV10-3	TRBJ1-1	TGTGCCATCAGCTCGGGACAGGGGGCAGGGGGAAGCACTGAAGCTTTCTTT	CAISSGQGAGGSTEAFF
once	TRBD1	TRBV7-2	TRBJ1-3	TGTGCCAGCAGCCAAAGGTCGGACAGGGGGGACACCATATATTTT	CASSQRSDRGDTIYF
few	-	TRBV30	TRBJ2-1	TGTGCCTGGAGTCTTAATGATGAGCAGTTCTTC	CAWSLNDEQFF
few	TRBD2	TRBV30	TRBJ2-5	TGTGCCTGGAGTGTATTGATAGCGGGGATTCAAGAGACCCAGTACTTC	CAWSVLIAGIQETQYF
few	TRBD1	TRBV18	TRBJ2-5	TGTGCCAGCTCACCACCGACGGGACAGGGTTTCCCCCAGTACTTC	CASSPPTGQGFPQYF
-	-	TRBV27	TRBJ2-7	TGTGCCAGCAGTTACAGGGAGGGACCCTACGAGCAGTACTTC	CASSYREGPYEQYF
few	-	TRBV6-4	TRBJ1-5	TGTGCCAGCAGTGACCAGGCCAATCAGCCCCAGCATTTT	CASSDQANQPQHF
few	TRBD2	TRBV7-2	TRBJ2-5	TGTGCCAGCAGCCCACGAAGACTAGCGGGGGGTGAGACCCAGTACTTC	CASSPRRLAGGETQYF
-	TRBD2	TRBV5-8	TRBJ2-7	TGTGCCAGCAGCCCCCTAGCGGGAGAGGCCTACGAGCAGTACTTC	CASSPLAGEAYEQYF
-	-	TRBV9	TRBJ2-1	TGTGCCAGCAGCGCCCAATATGCGGTCAATGAGCAGTTCTTC	CASSAQYAVNEQFF
-	-	TRBV6-5	TRBJ1-1	TGTGCCAGCGTCCGACATTTGAACACTGAAGCTTTCTTT	CASVRHLNTEAFF
few	-	TRBV4-3	TRBJ1-3	TGCGCCAGCAGCCCCCAGGACCTTGGGAGGGGGTTCCCTTTCTCTGGAAACACCATATATTTT	CASSPQDLGRGFPFSGNTIYF
-	TRBD2	TRBV27	TRBJ2-1	TGTGCCACCTCATCCGGACTAGGGTCGTTAAGTAATGAGCAGTTCTTC	CATSSGLGSLSNEQFF
-	-	TRBV7-9	TRBJ1-1	TGTGCCAGCAGCAGGGGAACAGGGCTCATGAACACTGAAGCTTTCTTT	CASSRGTGLMNTEAFF
-	TRBD1	TRBV2	TRBJ1-2	TGTGCCAGCAGGATAGGACAGGCCGGCTACACCTTC	CASRIGQAGYTF
-	-	TRBV5-6	TRBJ1-1	TGTGCCAGCAGCTCTGACAAGAACACTGAAGCTTTCTTT	CASSSDKNTEAFF